This T cell receptor beta chain was sequenced in a study of blood T cell repertoires in COVID-19. Study-wide background: Acute and convalescent COVID-19 samples came from the United States, Italy and Spain.

This clone was observed a single time. In the study's own analysis: For nucleated cells, counts were estimated from reference gene primer amplification. The protocol was immunoSEQ multiplex PCR, while the TCRdb copy is restricted to in-frame clones and leaves out a portion. V and J calls and clone size are those listed in that table; D and trimming were worked out from the DNA. The profile shows a few hundred thousand clones, 86% of them singletons. Looked up from germline, CDR1 is MNHEY and CDR2 is SVGAGI. V gave up 8 bases and J gave up 4 bases; unmatched junction bases: 8. The CDR3 is 14 residues long.

The receptor's source is a man aged 25 to 45 with active or convalescent COVID-19. Material for sequencing was peripheral blood. V usage is TRBV6-5 and J usage is TRBJ1-1; 9 positions agree with TRBD1. The CDR3 is CASENRGRGTEAFF. For the CDR3, the DNA is TGTGCCAGCGAAAACAGGGGGCGCGGCACTGAAGCTTTCTTT.